These 13 T cell receptor beta chains were sequenced from one sample in a study of neurological immune-mediated disorders (dated by TCRdb to the late 2010s). Libraries were constructed by 5' RACE. Instrument used: Illumina HiSeq 2500. TCRdb ran its own pipeline on the public reads, namely fastp trimming at Q25 and MiXCR clone calling, and kept in-frame beta chains. Each entry merges the rows of one CDR3 protein and shows their most common DNA and genes. The sample table holds just over 30,000 distinct CDR3 sequences, of which 4% were seen once. Clones ranked in the top ten supply about 23% of the sample. Sequencing used CD4+ T cells from blood. Every receptor here comes from a middle-aged woman in good health.

This clonotype was observed at least ten times. The DNA of the CDR3 is TGCAGTGCTATTGGGACAGGGGATCCCAGGCAGCCCCAGCATTTT. Its protein is CSAIGTGDPRQPQHF. The chain recombines TRBV20-1 with TRBJ1-5, with 10 bases aligning to TRBD1. The CDR3 extends over 15 amino acids. V lost 4 bases to trimming and J lost 7 bases; unmatched junction nucleotides: 10. The V gene's germline CDR1 is DFQATT and CDR2 SNEGSKA (reference sequence).

This clonotype was seen many times. The rearrangement uses TRBV29-1 and TRBJ2-6; 7 nucleotides align to TRBD1. This CDR3 is built from 15 residues. Trimming at V came to 5 bases and at J to 1 base, leaving 5 bases not matched to a gene. Per the germline V gene, CDR1 is SQVTM and CDR2 is ANQGSEA. The CDR3 DNA is TGCAGCGTTTGGGACAGCCAGTCTGGGGCCAACGTCCTGACTTTC. It specifies CSVWDSQSGANVLTF.

This clonotype was picked up many times. The chain combines TRBV5-6 with TRBJ2-2; D uncertain. Germline-derived CDR1 and CDR2 are SGHDT and YYEEEE. V lost 4 bases to trimming and J lost 8 bases, with 9 bases between them. The CDR3 covers 12 residues. The CDR3 nucleotides are TGTGCCAGCAGCCATCCGCGGGGGGAGCTGTTTTTT. The encoded protein is CASSHPRGELFF.

This clonotype came up many times. This chain joins TRBV7-6 and TRBJ2-1; D may be TRBD2 (6 bases). Germline loops: CDR1 SGHVS, CDR2 FNYEAQ. The V and J ends lost 5 bases and 5 bases respectively, with 16 bases between them. This CDR3 spans 15 amino acids. The DNA for the CDR3 is TGTGCCAGCAGCCCACTAGCAACCATAGACAATGAGCAGTTCTTC. This encodes CASSPLATIDNEQFF.

This clonotype was observed many times. The CDR3, as DNA: TGCGCCAGCGAAAAGCGGGGCGTAAACGAGCAGTACTTC. Its translation: CASEKRGVNEQYF. This sequence joins TRBV10-2 and TRBJ2-7, with TRBD2 matching 7 bases. V was pared by 8 bases and J by 5 bases, with 9 bases of the junction left unmatched. The CDR3 totals 13 residues. Germline CDR1 and CDR2: WSHSY and SAAADI.

Many counts were recorded for this clonotype. V is TRBV7-9 and J is TRBJ1-1; D is possibly TRBD1 (6 bases). This CDR3 is built from 16 residues. Germline CDR1 and CDR2: SEHNR and FQNEAQ (reference sequence). Deletions cut 5 bases from V and 0 bases from J, with 16 bases between. The DNA for the CDR3 is TGTGCCAGCAGCCCCACCCAAACAGGGCTGAACACTGAAGCTTTCTTT. It codes for CASSPTQTGLNTEAFF.

The table lists this clonotype with many counts. This rearrangement joins TRBV19 to TRBJ1-2; D might be TRBD1 (5 bases). Germline CDR1 LNHDA, CDR2 SQIVND (reference sequence). The CDR3 consists of 13 residues. Trimming removed 6 bases from V and 3 bases from J, with 11 bases in between. CDR3 DNA: TGTGCCAGTAGGTCCAGGGATCACTATGGCTACACCTTC. The encoded protein is CASRSRDHYGYTF.

This clonotype was observed at least ten times. The chain employs TRBV29-1 and TRBJ2-3; D gene ambiguous. From germline, CDR1 is SQVTM and CDR2 ANQGSEA. V lost 6 bases and J 0 bases, leaving 10 bases between the germline ends. This CDR3 has 13 residues. The CDR3 region is CSVQQTSTDTQYF. In nucleotides, the CDR3 is TGCAGCGTGCAACAGACAAGCACAGATACGCAGTATTTT.

This clonotype has at least ten counts. This CDR3 reads CASSLEGARGQPQHF. CDR3 nucleotides: TGTGCCAGCAGTTTAGAGGGGGCTCGGGGTCAGCCCCAGCATTTT. This chain connects TRBV27 to TRBJ1-5; TRBD1 matches at 7 bases. Germline V gives CDR1 MNHEY, CDR2 SMNVEV (reference sequence). The CDR3 extends over 15 amino acids. The V segment lost 2 bases and the J segment 6 bases; nucleotides outside the gene matches: 7.

Ten or more counts support this clonotype. The chain has TRBV20-1 and TRBJ2-7; maybe TRBD2 (6 bases). Germline CDR1 is DFQATT and CDR2 is SNEGSKA (reference sequence). The CDR3 covers 15 residues. The V end was cut by 3 bases, the J end by 5 bases, with 20 bases between. CDR3 amino acids: CSARDLSGDYHEQYF. CDR3 sequence (DNA): TGCAGTGCTAGGGACTTATCGGGAGATTATCACGAGCAGTACTTC.

This clonotype has ten or more counts. The chain uses TRBV10-3 and TRBJ1-2; D remains unclear. CDR1 and CDR2 (germline): ENHRY, SYGVKD. Trimming stripped 3 bases from V and 2 bases from J, with 19 bases between. The length of the CDR3 is 17 residues. DNA of the CDR3: TGTGCCATCAGTGACGTCCCCGGGCCGCCCCAAAACTATGGCTACACCTTC. Amino acids: CAISDVPGPPQNYGYTF.

This clonotype occurred once. V usage is TRBV5-4 and J usage is TRBJ1-1; D unresolved. The germline V and J ends were trimmed by 3 bases and 3 bases, with 9 bases remaining between them. This CDR3 is 13 amino acids long. CDR1 is SGHNT, CDR2 YYREEE, per germline (reference sequence). In DNA, the CDR3 is TGTGCCAGCAGCTCCCGGTTTGACACTGAAGCTTTCTTT. Its protein product is CASSSRFDTEAFF.

This clonotype was seen many times. V and J are TRBV19 and TRBJ2-1, with D perhaps matching TRBD1 (5 bases). The V gene lost 5 bases and the J gene lost 6 bases, with 17 bases spanning the gap. This CDR3 is built from 15 residues. The germline V gene has CDR1 LNHDA and CDR2 SQIVND (reference sequence). For the CDR3, the DNA is TGTGCCAGTAGTTTTGGGGCAACGACCATCAATGAGCAGTTCTTC. Amino acid sequence: CASSFGATTINEQFF.